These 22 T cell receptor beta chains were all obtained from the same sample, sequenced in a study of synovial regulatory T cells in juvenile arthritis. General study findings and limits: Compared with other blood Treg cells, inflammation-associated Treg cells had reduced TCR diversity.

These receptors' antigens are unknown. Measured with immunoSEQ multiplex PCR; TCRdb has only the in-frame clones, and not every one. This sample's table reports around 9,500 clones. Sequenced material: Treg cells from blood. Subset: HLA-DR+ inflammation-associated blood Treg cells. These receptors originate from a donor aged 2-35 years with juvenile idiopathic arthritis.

Here the CDR3 reads CASSGTRGANEKLFF. The chain links TRBV2 to TRBJ1-4. CDR1 SNHLY and CDR2 FYNNEI come from the germline V gene. The CDR3 has 15 residues. No DNA is given.

This CDR3 reads CASSLLAGGNGGYTF. The rearrangement uses TRBV7-9 and TRBJ1-2. Germline values: CDR1 SEHNR, CDR2 FQNEAQ (reference sequence). The CDR3 totals 15 residues. The nucleotide record is missing.

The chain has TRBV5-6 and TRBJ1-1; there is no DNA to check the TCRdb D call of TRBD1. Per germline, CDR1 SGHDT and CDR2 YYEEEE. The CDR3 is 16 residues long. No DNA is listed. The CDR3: CASSANPGHSIPEAFF.

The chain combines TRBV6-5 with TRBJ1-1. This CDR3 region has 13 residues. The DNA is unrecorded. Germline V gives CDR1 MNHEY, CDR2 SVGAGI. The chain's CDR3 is CASRRGRNTEAFF.

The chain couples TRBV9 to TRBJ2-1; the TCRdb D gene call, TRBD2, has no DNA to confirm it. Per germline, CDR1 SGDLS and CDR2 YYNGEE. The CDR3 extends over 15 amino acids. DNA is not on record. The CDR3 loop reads CASRPSGLAGREQFF.

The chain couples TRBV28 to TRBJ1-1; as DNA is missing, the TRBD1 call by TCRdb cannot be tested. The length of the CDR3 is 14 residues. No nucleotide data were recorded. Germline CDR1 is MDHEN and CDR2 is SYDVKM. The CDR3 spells CASSLQGAGTEAFF.

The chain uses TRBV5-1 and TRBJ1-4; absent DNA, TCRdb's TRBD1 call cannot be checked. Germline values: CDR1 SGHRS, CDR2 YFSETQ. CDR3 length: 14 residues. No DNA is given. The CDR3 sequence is CASSIRGTNEKLFF.

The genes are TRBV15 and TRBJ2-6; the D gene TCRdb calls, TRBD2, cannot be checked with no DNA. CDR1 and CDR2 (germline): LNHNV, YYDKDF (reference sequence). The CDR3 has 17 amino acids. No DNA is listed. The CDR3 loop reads CATSRTGMGSGANVLTF.

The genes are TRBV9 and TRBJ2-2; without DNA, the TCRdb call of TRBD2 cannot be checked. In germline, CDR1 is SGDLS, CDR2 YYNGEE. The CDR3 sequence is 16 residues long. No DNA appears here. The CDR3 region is CASSQTSGGATGELFF. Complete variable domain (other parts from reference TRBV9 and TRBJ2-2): DSGVTQTPKHLITATGQRVTLRCSPRSGDLSVYWYQQSLDQGLQFLIQYYNGEERAKGNILERFSAQQFPDLHSELNLSSLELGDSALYFCASSQTSGGATGELFFGEGSRLTVL.

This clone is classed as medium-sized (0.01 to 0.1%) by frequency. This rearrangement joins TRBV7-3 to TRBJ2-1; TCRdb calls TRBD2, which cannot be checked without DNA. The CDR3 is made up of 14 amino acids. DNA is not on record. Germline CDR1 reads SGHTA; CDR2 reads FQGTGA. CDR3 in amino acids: CASSLAGIYNEQFF. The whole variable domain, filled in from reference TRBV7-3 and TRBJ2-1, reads GAGVSQTPSNKVTEKGKYVELRCDPISGHTALYWYRQSLGQGPEFLIYFQGTGAADDSGLPNDRFFAVRPEGSVSTLKIQRTERGDSAVYLCASSLAGIYNEQFFGPGTRLTVL.

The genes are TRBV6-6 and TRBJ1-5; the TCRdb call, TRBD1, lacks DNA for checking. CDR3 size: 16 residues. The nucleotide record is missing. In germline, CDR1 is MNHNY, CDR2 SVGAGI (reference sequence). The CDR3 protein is CASSYDRRYSNQPQHF.

CDR3 protein: CASSQGWDLQGEAFF. V gene TRBV4-3 combines with J gene TRBJ1-1. From germline, CDR1 is LGHNA and CDR2 YSLEER. CDR3 length: 15 residues. No DNA appears here.

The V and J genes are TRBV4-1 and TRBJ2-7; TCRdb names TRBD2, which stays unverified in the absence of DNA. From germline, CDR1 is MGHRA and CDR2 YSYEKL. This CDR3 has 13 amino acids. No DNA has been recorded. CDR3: CASSQLSSYEQYF.

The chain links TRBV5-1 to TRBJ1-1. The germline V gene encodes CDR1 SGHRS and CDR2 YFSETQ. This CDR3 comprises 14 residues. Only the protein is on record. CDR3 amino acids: CASSFDSMNTEAFF.

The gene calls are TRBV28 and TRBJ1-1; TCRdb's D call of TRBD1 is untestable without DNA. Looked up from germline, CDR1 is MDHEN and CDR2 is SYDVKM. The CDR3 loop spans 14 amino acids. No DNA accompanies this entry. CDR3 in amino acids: CASSGRGPDTEAFF.

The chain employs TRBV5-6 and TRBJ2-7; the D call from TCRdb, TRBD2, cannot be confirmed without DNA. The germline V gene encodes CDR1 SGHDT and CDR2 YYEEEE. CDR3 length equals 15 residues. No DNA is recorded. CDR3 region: CASSRGSSGSYGQYF.

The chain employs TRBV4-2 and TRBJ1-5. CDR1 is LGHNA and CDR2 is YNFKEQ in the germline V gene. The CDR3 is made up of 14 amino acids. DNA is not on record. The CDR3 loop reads CASSQGTGGRPQHF.

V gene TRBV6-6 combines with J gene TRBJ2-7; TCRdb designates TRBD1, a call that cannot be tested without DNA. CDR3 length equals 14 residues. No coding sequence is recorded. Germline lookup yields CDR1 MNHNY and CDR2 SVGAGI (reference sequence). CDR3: CASSRTGGNDEQYF.

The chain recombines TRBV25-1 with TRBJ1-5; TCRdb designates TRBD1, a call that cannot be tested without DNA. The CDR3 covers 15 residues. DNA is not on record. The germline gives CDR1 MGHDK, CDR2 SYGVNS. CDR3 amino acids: CASSVGQNSNQPQHF.

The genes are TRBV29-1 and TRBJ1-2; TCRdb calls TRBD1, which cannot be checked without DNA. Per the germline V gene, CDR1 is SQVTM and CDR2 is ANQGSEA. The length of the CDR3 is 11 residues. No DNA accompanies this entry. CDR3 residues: CSVGWAYGYTF.

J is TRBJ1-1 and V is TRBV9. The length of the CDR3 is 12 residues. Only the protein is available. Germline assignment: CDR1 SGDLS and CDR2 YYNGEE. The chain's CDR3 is CASSTTYAEAFF. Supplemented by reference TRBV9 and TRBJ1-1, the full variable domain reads DSGVTQTPKHLITATGQRVTLRCSPRSGDLSVYWYQQSLDQGLQFLIQYYNGEERAKGNILERFSAQQFPDLHSELNLSSLELGDSALYFCASSTTYAEAFFGQGTRLTVV.

The CDR3 here is CASSERGWETQYF. The rearrangement joins TRBV2 to TRBJ2-5; the D call of TRBD1 rests on TCRdb alone, since no DNA is present to check it. The CDR3 loop spans 13 amino acids. No DNA is given. CDR1 is SNHLY, CDR2 FYNNEI, per germline.